Included here is one TCR beta chain sequence, with context. As yet, its antigen is unknown. The treatment was: roughly 10-day PBMC culture with coronavirus spike peptide pools or control peptides (ViraFEST assay). With the Oncomine TCR Beta short-read assay, DNA from cultured CD4+ T cells was sequenced. Cultures of CD4+ T cells served as the source for extracting genomic DNA. Via MiXCR, TCRdb re-called the PCR reads, giving one row per CDR3 protein. The sample records 15,000 to 20,000 distinct CDR3 sequences, nearly 40% being singletons. This sample stems from a study of vaccination and CD4 T cells after COVID-19. Study-wide background: Overlapping spike peptides of SARS-CoV-2, HCoV-NL63, HCoV-OC43 and HCoV-229E were used, and cells were stimulated with them.

Trimming removed 5 bases from V and 1 base from J; junction bases left unmatched: 1. This CDR3 comprises 14 residues. Per germline, CDR1 MNHNS and CDR2 SASEGT. Study conclusions and caveats: Only after vaccination were a median 86.3% of convalescents' reactive clones seen.

The source of this sequence is a human donor who had recovered from COVID-19. V and J are TRBV6-1 and TRBJ1-5, with 8 bases identical to TRBD1. Input material: CD4+ T cells from blood, cultured in vitro. CDR3 region: CASSRQGSNQPQHF. The CDR3 coding sequence is TGTGCCAGCAGTCGACAGGGGAGCAATCAGCCCCAGCATTTT.